Presented here are 4 T cell receptor beta chains from one specimen sequenced in a study of blood T cell repertoires in COVID-19. TCRdb's table, derived via immunoSEQ multiplex PCR, lists solely in-frame clones and lacks some. The sample records roughly 270,000 clones, roughly 85% being singletons. The sample consisted of peripheral blood. Receptor source: a man in his forties or fifties with active or convalescent COVID-19.

The rearrangement joins TRBV6-5 to TRBJ1-5, with a weak D call TRBD1 (6 bases). Trimming removed 6 bases at V and 3 bases at J, with 9 bases between. The CDR3 spans 13 residues. Germline V gene lookup returns CDR1 MNHEY and CDR2 SVGAGI. The CDR3 DNA sequence: TGTGCCAGCAGAGCAGGGGCCAATCAGCCCCAGCATTTT. Protein sequence: CASRAGANQPQHF.

The CDR3 DNA reads as TGTGCCAGCAGCTTTGGGACTGGCCGAAACACTGAAGCTTTCTTT. Residues: CASSFGTGRNTEAFF. This chain uses TRBV7-2 with TRBJ1-1; perhaps TRBD1 as D (5 bases). CDR1 is SGHTA, CDR2 FQGNSA, per germline. The germline V and J ends were trimmed by 3 bases and 2 bases, with 13 bases remaining between them. The CDR3 runs 15 residues.

The J gene is TRBJ1-5, the V gene TRBV5-5; 7 nucleotides match TRBD1. Germline values: CDR1 SGHKS, CDR2 YYEKEE (reference sequence). The CDR3 totals 15 residues. V trimming: 1 base; J trimming: 6 bases; junction bases outside the gene matches: 7. The CDR3 is CASSLLGGSGQPQHF. The CDR3 nucleotides read TGTGCCAGCAGCTTGTTAGGGGGCAGCGGTCAGCCCCAGCATTTT.

This chain links TRBV20-1 with TRBJ2-7; D is unresolved. Germline values: CDR1 DFQATT, CDR2 SNEGSKA (reference sequence). CDR3 size: 11 residues. The germline V and J ends were trimmed by 5 bases and 7 bases, with 12 bases remaining between them. The CDR3 DNA follows: TGCAGTGCTTACAGCCGGTCGGAGCAGTACTTC. Protein: CSAYSRSEQYF.